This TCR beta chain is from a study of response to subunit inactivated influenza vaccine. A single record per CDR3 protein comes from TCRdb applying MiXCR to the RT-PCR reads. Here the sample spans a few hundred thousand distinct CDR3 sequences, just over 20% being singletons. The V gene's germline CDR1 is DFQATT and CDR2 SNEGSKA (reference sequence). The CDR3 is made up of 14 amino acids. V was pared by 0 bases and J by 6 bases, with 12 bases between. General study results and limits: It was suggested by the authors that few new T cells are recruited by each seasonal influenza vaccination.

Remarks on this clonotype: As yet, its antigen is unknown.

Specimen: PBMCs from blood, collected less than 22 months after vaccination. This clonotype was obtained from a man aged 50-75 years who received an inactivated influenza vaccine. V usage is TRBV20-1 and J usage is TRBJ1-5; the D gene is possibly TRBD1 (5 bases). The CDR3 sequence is CSARDRDVGQPQHF. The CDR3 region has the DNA TGCAGTGCTAGAGATAGGGACGTAGGTCAGCCCCAGCATTTT.